These 17 T cell receptor beta chains were sequenced from one sample in a study of blood T cell repertoires in COVID-19. The method was immunoSEQ multiplex PCR; TCRdb's version includes in-frame clones alone and lacks a portion of them. The sample has 30,000 to 40,000 clones; approximately 91% are singletons. Specimen: peripheral blood. Source of these receptors: a human donor with active COVID-19. The donor label of this sample is uncertain.

The rearrangement joins TRBV5-6 to TRBJ1-5, with D possibly TRBD1 on 6 matching bases. The CDR3 spans 14 residues. Germline V gene lookup returns CDR1 SGHDT and CDR2 YYEEEE. Trimming removed 2 bases at V and 3 bases at J, with 9 bases between. The CDR3, as DNA: TGTGCCAGCAGCTTTCAGGGGTACAATCAGCCCCAGCATTTT. This translates into CASSFQGYNQPQHF.

This clone is a singleton in its sample. J is TRBJ2-2 and V is TRBV6-4, with 9 bases identical to TRBD2. The CDR3 extends over 18 amino acids. The J segment lost 8 bases and the V segment lost 7 bases, leaving 20 bases of the junction unmatched. Germline loops: CDR1 MRHNA, CDR2 SNTAGT. The CDR3 DNA reads as TGTGCCAGCACAGGACTCGCGGGGGGGCCGGGGCTCTCTGGGGAGCTGTTTTTT. As protein: CASTGLAGGPGLSGELFF.

This clone was detected a few times. V is TRBV7-2 and J is TRBJ1-1, with 8 bases that match TRBD1. Germline loops: CDR1 SGHTA, CDR2 FQGNSA. The length of the CDR3 is 14 residues. V was clipped by 2 bases and J by 7 bases; unmatched bases: 6. The CDR3 bases are TGTGCCAGCAGCTTAAAGTTTGACAGGGGTGAAGCTTTCTTT. It codes for CASSLKFDRGEAFF.

CDR3 sequence (DNA): TGTGCCAGCAGCTTACGGGAGCTATACACAGATACGCAGTATTTT. Translating gives CASSLRELYTDTQYF. The chain is built from TRBV7-2 and TRBJ2-3, with TRBD2 as a possible D gene (6 bases). This CDR3 comprises 15 residues. The V gene's germline CDR1 is SGHTA and CDR2 FQGNSA. The ends were cut back, 2 bases at V and 2 bases at J, with 11 bases in the middle.

The rearrangement joins TRBV27 to TRBJ2-3; D might be TRBD2 (5 bases). In germline, CDR1 is MNHEY, CDR2 SMNVEV (reference sequence). Trimming shortened V by 1 base and J by 1 base, and 15 bases separated the two germline ends. The CDR3 runs 17 residues. Written as DNA, the CDR3 is TGTGCCAGCAGTTTATTTAAAGCGGCGACGCGCACAGATACGCAGTATTTT. Residues: CASSLFKAATRTDTQYF.

The J gene is TRBJ1-2, the V gene TRBV5-6; no clear D. This CDR3 has 16 residues. Per germline, CDR1 SGHDT and CDR2 YYEEEE. The germline V and J ends were trimmed by 1 base and 7 bases, with 20 bases remaining between them. The CDR3 spells CASSLFRYGDEFGYTF. The CDR3 coding sequence is TGTGCCAGCAGCTTGTTTAGGTACGGGGATGAGTTTGGCTACACCTTC.

The CDR3 region has the DNA TGTGCCAGCAGTTTAGCGACAGGGGGCAAGTACACCTTC. This translates into CASSLATGGKYTF. The chain is built from TRBV12-3 or TRBV12-4 and TRBJ1-2, with 10 bases lining up with TRBD1. CDR3 size: 13 residues. The trim removed 0 bases at V and 11 bases at J, leaving 3 bases unmatched.

The gene calls are TRBV6-5 and TRBJ1-1; TRBD1 aligns across 9 bases. Per germline, CDR1 MNHEY and CDR2 SVGAGI. There are 14 residues in the CDR3. The V gene end was trimmed by 4 bases and the J gene end by 7 bases; junction bases not matched to a gene: 7. DNA of the CDR3: TGTGCCAGCAGTTCGGGGACAGGGTTGGGTGAAGCTTTCTTT. It translates to CASSSGTGLGEAFF.

The V gene is TRBV2, the J gene TRBJ1-6; no clear D gene. Trimming left V 1 base short and J 6 bases short, with 10 bases between. This CDR3 has 15 amino acids. CDR1 is SNHLY, CDR2 FYNNEI, per germline. The CDR3 protein is CASSEDLVGNSPLHF. The CDR3 DNA reads TGTGCCAGCAGTGAAGATCTAGTTGGTAATTCACCCCTCCACTTT.

This clone was detected a few times. V gene TRBV7-9 combines with J gene TRBJ2-7; TRBD2 might be the D (5 bases). Per the germline V gene, CDR1 is SEHNR and CDR2 is FQNEAQ (reference sequence). The CDR3 covers 17 residues. V was pared by 1 base and J by 5 bases, with 21 bases between. The CDR3 DNA is TGTGCCAGCAGCTTAGACTACGGTGTAGAGGGAAGTGACGAGCAGTACTTC. Its translation: CASSLDYGVEGSDEQYF.

This chain links TRBV4-2 with TRBJ2-7; perhaps TRBD1 as D (6 bases). Per the germline V gene, CDR1 is LGHNA and CDR2 is YNFKEQ. The V gene lost 0 bases and the J gene lost 5 bases, with 14 bases spanning the gap. The CDR3 contains 15 residues. The DNA for the CDR3 is TGTGCCAGCAGCCAAGAAACCTCCGGGGACAACGAGCAGTACTTC. Translating it yields CASSQETSGDNEQYF.

The rearrangement uses TRBV2 and TRBJ1-1; D remains unclear. Germline V lookup: CDR1 SNHLY, CDR2 FYNNEI. V was pared by 2 bases and J by 5 bases, with 6 bases between. This CDR3 region has 12 residues. CDR3 nucleotide sequence: TGTGCCAGCAGTGAACCAGGAACTGAAGCTTTCTTT. Translation gives CASSEPGTEAFF.

This chain joins TRBV3-1 (or the pseudogene TRBV3-2) and TRBJ2-3, with 7 bases identical to TRBD2. The germline CDR1 and CDR2 sequences are LGHDT and YNNKEL (reference sequence). There are 17 residues in the CDR3. With V trimmed by 0 bases and J by 1 base, 7 bases remained unmatched. CDR3 protein: CASSQDTAGSGTDTQYF. In nucleotides, the CDR3 is TGTGCCAGCAGCCAAGACACAGCGGGGTCAGGCACAGATACGCAGTATTTT.

This rearrangement joins TRBV30 to TRBJ2-7; a possible D gene is TRBD2 (5 bases). The CDR3 has 16 residues. Germline CDR1 is GTSNPN and CDR2 is SVGIG (reference sequence). The V and J ends lost 0 bases and 0 bases respectively, with 15 bases between them. The CDR3 bases are TGTGCCTGGAGTGTCCTCCGAGGGTCTCTCTCCTACGAGCAGTACTTC. Residues: CAWSVLRGSLSYEQYF.

This clone appeared a few times. The chain joins TRBV10-3 to TRBJ1-3; TRBD1 is a possible D gene (6 bases). V was pared by 8 bases and J by 2 bases, with 10 bases between. CDR1 is ENHRY, CDR2 SYGVKD, per germline. The length of the CDR3 is 13 residues. Here the CDR3 DNA reads TGTGCCATCTACGGGGGGCCTGGAAACACCATATATTTT. It encodes CAIYGGPGNTIYF.

This clone appeared once. The rearrangement uses TRBV28 and TRBJ2-7; 9 bases are a match to TRBD1. V lost 6 bases and J lost 1; bases outside the gene matches: 10. This CDR3 is 16 amino acids long. Germline values: CDR1 MDHEN, CDR2 SYDVKM. The CDR3 DNA sequence: TGTGCCAGCAGAACACAGGGGGCGATTAGGTCCTACGAGCAGTACTTC. It encodes CASRTQGAIRSYEQYF.

The chain couples TRBV29-1 to TRBJ2-2, with 9 bases matching TRBD1. CDR1 is SQVTM, CDR2 ANQGSEA, per germline. The CDR3 spans 14 residues. Unmatched junction bases numbered 4, after V lost 6 bases and J lost 2 bases. The CDR3 DNA reads as TGCAGCGTCCGGGGACAGGGAAACACCGGGGAGCTGTTTTTT. The encoded protein is CSVRGQGNTGELFF.